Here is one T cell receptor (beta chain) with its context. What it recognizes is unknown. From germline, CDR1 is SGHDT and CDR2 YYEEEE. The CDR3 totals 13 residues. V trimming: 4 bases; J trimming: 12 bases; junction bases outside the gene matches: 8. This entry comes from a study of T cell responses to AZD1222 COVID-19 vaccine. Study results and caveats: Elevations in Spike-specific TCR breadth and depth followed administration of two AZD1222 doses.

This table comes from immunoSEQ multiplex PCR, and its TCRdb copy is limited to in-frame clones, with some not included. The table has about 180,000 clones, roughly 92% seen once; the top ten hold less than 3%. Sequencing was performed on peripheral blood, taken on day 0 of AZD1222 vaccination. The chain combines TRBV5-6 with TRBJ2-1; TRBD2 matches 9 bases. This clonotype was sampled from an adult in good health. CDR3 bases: TGTGCCAGCAGCCGCTCCGGGACTAGCCTGCAGTTCTTC. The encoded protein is CASSRSGTSLQFF.